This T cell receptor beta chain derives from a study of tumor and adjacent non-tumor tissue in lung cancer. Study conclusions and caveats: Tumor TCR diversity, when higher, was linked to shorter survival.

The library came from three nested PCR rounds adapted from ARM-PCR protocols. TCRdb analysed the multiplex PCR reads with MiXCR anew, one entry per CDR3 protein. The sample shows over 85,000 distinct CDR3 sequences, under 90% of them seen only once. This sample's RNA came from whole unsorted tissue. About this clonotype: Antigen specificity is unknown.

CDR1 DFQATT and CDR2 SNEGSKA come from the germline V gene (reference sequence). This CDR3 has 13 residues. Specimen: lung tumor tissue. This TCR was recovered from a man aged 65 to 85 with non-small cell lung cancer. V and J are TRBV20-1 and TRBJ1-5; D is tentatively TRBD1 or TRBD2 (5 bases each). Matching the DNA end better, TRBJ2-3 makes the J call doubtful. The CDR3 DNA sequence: TGCAGCGTTTGGGGGAGCCCTGAAAGACCTCAGTATTTT. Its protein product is CSVWGSPERPQYF.